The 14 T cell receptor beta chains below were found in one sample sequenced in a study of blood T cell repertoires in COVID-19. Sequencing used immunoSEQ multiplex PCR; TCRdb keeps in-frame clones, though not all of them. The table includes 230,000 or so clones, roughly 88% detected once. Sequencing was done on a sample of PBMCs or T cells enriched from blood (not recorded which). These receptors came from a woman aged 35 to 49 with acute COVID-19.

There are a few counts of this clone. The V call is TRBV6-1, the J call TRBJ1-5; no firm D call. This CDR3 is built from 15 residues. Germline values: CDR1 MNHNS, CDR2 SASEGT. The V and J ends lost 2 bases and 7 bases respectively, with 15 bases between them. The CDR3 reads CASSEPSGIGQPQHF. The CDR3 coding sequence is TGTGCCAGCAGTGAACCGAGCGGAATAGGGCAGCCCCAGCATTTT.

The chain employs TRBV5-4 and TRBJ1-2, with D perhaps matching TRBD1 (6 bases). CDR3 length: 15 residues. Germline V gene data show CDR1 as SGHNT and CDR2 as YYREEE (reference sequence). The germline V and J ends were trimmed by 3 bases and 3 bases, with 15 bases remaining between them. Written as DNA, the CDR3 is TGTGCCAGCAGCTCGTATATAGAGGGGGACTATGGCTACACCTTC. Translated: CASSSYIEGDYGYTF.

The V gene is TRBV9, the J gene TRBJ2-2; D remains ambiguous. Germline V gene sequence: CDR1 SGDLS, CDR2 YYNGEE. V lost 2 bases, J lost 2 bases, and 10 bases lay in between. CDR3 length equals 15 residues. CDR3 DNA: TGTGCCAGCAGCGTGGGCACGGCTAACACCGGGGAGCTGTTTTTT. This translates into CASSVGTANTGELFF. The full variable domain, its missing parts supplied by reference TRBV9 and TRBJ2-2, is DSGVTQTPKHLITATGQRVTLRCSPRSGDLSVYWYQQSLDQGLQFLIQYYNGEERAKGNILERFSAQQFPDLHSELNLSSLELGDSALYFCASSVGTANTGELFFGEGSRLTVL.

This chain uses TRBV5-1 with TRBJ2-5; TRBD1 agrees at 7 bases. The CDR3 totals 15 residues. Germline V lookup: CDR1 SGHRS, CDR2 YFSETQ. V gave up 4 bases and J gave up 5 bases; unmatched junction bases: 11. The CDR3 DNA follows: TGCGCCAGCAGCCCGGCCGACAGGGTCTATGAGACCCAGTACTTC. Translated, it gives CASSPADRVYETQYF.

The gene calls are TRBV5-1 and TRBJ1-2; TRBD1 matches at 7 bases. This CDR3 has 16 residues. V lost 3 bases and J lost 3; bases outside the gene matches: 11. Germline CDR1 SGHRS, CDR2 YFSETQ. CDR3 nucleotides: TGCGCCAGCAGCTCAACCGGGACAGTTGGGCACTATGGCTACACCTTC. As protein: CASSSTGTVGHYGYTF.

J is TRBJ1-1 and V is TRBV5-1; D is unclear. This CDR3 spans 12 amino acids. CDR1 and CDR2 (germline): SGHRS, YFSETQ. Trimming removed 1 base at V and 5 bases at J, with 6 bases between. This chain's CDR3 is CASSLPHTEAFF. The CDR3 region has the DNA TGCGCCAGCAGCTTGCCACATACTGAAGCTTTCTTT.

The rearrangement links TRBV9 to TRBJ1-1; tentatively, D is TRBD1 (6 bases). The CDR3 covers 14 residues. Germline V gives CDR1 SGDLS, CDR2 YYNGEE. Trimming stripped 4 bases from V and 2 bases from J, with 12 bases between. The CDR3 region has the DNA TGTGCCAGCAGCACAGGACAGTTAAACACTGAAGCTTTCTTT. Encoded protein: CASSTGQLNTEAFF.

CDR3 sequence (DNA): TGCGCCAGCAGTCGTCCCGGGACAGGGATGAACACTGAAGCTTTCTTT. Residues: CASSRPGTGMNTEAFF. J is TRBJ1-1 and V is TRBV10-2; 9 bases are a match to TRBD1. CDR3 length equals 16 residues. With 5 bases clipped from V and 0 bases from J, the junction kept 7 bases outside the gene matches. Per the germline V gene, CDR1 is WSHSY and CDR2 is SAAADI.

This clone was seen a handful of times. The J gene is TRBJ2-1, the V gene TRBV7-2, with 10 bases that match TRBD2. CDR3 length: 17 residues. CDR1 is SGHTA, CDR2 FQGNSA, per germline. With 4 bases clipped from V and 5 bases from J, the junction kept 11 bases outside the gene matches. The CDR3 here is CASSSQGAGGPDNEQFF. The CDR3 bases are TGTGCCAGCAGCTCACAGGGAGCGGGGGGGCCAGACAATGAGCAGTTCTTC. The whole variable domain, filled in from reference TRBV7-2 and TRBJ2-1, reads GAGVSQSPSNKVTEKGKDVELRCDPISGHTALYWYRQSLGQGLEFLIYFQGNSAPDKSGLPSDRFSAERTGGSVSTLTIQRTQQEDSAVYLCASSSQGAGGPDNEQFFGPGTRLTVL.

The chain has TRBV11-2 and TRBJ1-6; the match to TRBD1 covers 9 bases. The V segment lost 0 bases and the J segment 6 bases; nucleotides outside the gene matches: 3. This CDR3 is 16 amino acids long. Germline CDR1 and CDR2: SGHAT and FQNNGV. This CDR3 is CASSLDWGQGNSPLHF. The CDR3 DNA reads TGTGCCAGCAGCTTAGATTGGGGACAGGGTAATTCACCCCTCCACTTT. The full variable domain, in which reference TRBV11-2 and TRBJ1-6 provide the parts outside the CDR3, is EAGVAQSPRYKIIEKRQSVAFWCNPISGHATLYWYQQILGQGPKLLIQFQNNGVVDDSQLPKDRFSAERLKGVDSTLKIQPAKLEDSAVYLCASSLDWGQGNSPLHFGNGTRLTVT.

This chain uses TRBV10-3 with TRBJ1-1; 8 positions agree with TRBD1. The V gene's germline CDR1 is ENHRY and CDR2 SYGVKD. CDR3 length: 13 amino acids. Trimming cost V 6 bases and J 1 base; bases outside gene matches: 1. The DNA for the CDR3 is TGTGCCATCAGGGGGACAGGGAACACTGAAGCTTTCTTT. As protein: CAIRGTGNTEAFF.

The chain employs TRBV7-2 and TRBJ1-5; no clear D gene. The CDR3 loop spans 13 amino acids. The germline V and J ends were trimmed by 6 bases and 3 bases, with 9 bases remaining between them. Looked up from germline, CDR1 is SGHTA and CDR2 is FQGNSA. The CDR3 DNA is TGTGCCAGCAGGGGCAGTTACAATCAGCCCCAGCATTTT. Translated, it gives CASRGSYNQPQHF.

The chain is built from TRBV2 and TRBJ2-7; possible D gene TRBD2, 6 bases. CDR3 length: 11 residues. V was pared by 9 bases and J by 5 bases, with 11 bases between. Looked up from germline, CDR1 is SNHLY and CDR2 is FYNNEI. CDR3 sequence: CASQRVNEQYV. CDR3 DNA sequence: TGTGCCAGTCAGCGGGTAAACGAGCAGTACGTC.

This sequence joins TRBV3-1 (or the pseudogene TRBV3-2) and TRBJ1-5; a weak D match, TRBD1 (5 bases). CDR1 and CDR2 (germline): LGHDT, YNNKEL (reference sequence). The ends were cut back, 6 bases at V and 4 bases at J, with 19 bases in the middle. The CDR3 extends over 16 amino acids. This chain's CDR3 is CASSYKRTYLNQPQHF. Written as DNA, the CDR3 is TGTGCCAGCAGTTATAAACGGACATATCTTAATCAGCCCCAGCATTTT.